This T cell receptor beta chain comes out of a study of Ad26.COV2.S vaccination and SARS-CoV-2 variants. About the study: The donor participated in the COV1001 trial, in its Ad26.COV2.S arm.

As regards this clone: Its antigen is still unknown.

Study-wide results and limits: The placebo group had lower spike-specific TCR breadth than the vaccine recipients did. Those who received vaccine or placebo ended up with similar non-spike TCR breadth. Measures of TCR breadth and depth may have fallen short of total T cell responses.

Assay used: immunoSEQ multiplex PCR; TCRdb lists only in-frame clones, some missing. The data contain approximately 410,000 clones, approximately 92% of them singletons. Treatment specified: over 15 received Ad26.COV2.S at low or high dose, single or two shots; 5 received placebo; per-sample allocation not given. On day 63 after the first injection, vaccine and placebo recipients gave samples. This material consisted of peripheral blood, taken in a trial of Ad26.COV2.S vaccine versus placebo. This receptor was identified in a person aged 18-60 years who received the Ad26.COV2.S COVID-19 vaccine or a placebo.

Here the CDR3 DNA reads TGCGCCAGCAGCCAAGACAGGGGTTTCACTGAAGCTTTCTTT. Amino acid sequence: CASSQDRGFTEAFF. V is TRBV4-1 and J is TRBJ1-1, with a possible D match to TRBD1 (6 bases). The V end lost 0 bases, the J end lost 4 bases, and 9 bases lay between the germline ends. Germline V gene data show CDR1 as MGHRA and CDR2 as YSYEKL. The CDR3 is made up of 14 amino acids.